Shown below are 20 T cell receptor beta chains from a single sample sequenced in a study of shared clonotypes between healthy human individuals. Clones were sequenced by immunoSEQ multiplex PCR, and TCRdb holds only the in-frame ones, with some missing. The sample lists under 2.5 million clones; 85% to 95% were seen once. Sequenced input: naive CD4+ T cells from PBMCs. The subset was: CD45RA+ positively selected. These receptors all come from a man aged 18 to 30 in good health. Some clones in this sample may be carry-over from other donors' samples.

Here the CDR3 DNA reads TGTGCCAGCAGTGAAGGTTATTGGCAGGGCCCCAATGAAAAACTGTTTTTT. It specifies CASSEGYWQGPNEKLFF. The genes are TRBV25-1 and TRBJ1-4; perhaps TRBD1 as D (5 bases). Germline V CDR1 and CDR2: MGHDK, SYGVNS. Trimming removed 2 bases at V and 5 bases at J, with 18 bases between. The CDR3 consists of 17 residues.

This clone was found once. This sequence joins TRBV9 and TRBJ2-2; no firm D call. Germline CDR1 is SGDLS and CDR2 is YYNGEE. CDR3 length: 16 residues. Trimming removed 3 bases from V and 2 bases from J, with 14 bases in between. The CDR3 protein is CASSARDVVNTGELFF. The CDR3 DNA follows: TGTGCCAGCAGCGCACGAGACGTGGTTAACACCGGGGAGCTGTTTTTT.

The chain is built from TRBV5-1 and TRBJ1-1; the match to TRBD1 covers 7 bases. After removal of 1 base from V and 7 bases from J, the junction contained 10 bases not matched to a gene. CDR3 size: 15 residues. Germline V lookup: CDR1 SGHRS, CDR2 YFSETQ. This CDR3 is CASSLRGDRVVEAFF. The CDR3 coding sequence is TGCGCCAGCAGCTTGAGGGGAGACAGGGTGGTTGAAGCTTTCTTT.

For this clone: This CDR3 is also generated by other DNA sequences in the sample. V usage is TRBV19 and J usage is TRBJ2-5; TRBD1 matches 8 bases. Trimming removed 6 bases from V and 2 bases from J; junction bases left unmatched: 8. The CDR3 has 15 residues. Germline values: CDR1 LNHDA, CDR2 SQIVND (reference sequence). The CDR3 spells CASSPRTGLQETQYF. For the CDR3, the DNA is TGTGCCAGTAGCCCAAGGACAGGGCTTCAAGAGACCCAGTACTTC.

This chain uses TRBV11-3 with TRBJ2-7, with D perhaps TRBD2 (7 bases). This CDR3 has 16 residues. Germline V gene data show CDR1 as SGHNT and CDR2 as YENEEA. Between the trimmed V and J ends, which lost 5 bases and 5 bases, there was a span of 22 bases. CDR3 DNA: TGTGCCAGCAGCCCGAGGGGGGGCGACAGGCGGGACGAGCAGTACTTC. This translates into CASSPRGGDRRDEQYF.

This clone is a singleton in its sample. The CDR3 is CASSASGIRETQYF. DNA of the CDR3: TGTGCCAGCAGTGCCTCGGGGATTCGGGAGACCCAGTACTTC. The chain carries TRBV28 and TRBJ2-5, with D perhaps TRBD2 (5 bases). Germline CDR1 is MDHEN and CDR2 is SYDVKM. Trimming cost V 5 bases and J 5 bases, with 15 bases left between them. CDR3 length equals 14 residues.

V and J are TRBV7-3 and TRBJ1-4; TRBD1 is a possible D gene (5 bases). From germline, CDR1 is SGHTA and CDR2 FQGTGA. Deletions cut 5 bases from V and 0 bases from J, with 10 bases between. The CDR3 sequence is 15 residues long. CDR3 nucleotide sequence: TGTGCCAGCAGCCCGGAGACAGCAACTAATGAAAAACTGTTTTTT. This sequence encodes CASSPETATNEKLFF.

This chain links TRBV28 with TRBJ1-2; D may be TRBD1 (5 bases). Trimming removed 11 bases from V and 4 bases from J, with 20 bases in between. The CDR3 covers 14 residues. Germline V CDR1 and CDR2: MDHEN, SYDVKM. The CDR3 DNA reads as TGTGCCTCTGAAGAGGGGCGACCGGCCTATGGCTACACCTTC. Residues: CASEEGRPAYGYTF.

The chain couples TRBV28 to TRBJ2-2; D remains unclear. Germline V CDR1 and CDR2: MDHEN, SYDVKM. The CDR3 has 16 residues. Trimming stripped 7 bases from V and 4 bases from J, with 19 bases between. CDR3 sequence reads: CASTLPGDKITGELFF. The CDR3 DNA is TGTGCCAGCACCCTTCCGGGCGACAAAATCACCGGGGAGCTGTTTTTT.

This chain uses TRBV7-8 with TRBJ2-1; 9 nucleotides align to TRBD2. Trimming removed 5 bases from V and 5 bases from J; junction bases left unmatched: 7. CDR3 size: 15 residues. Germline CDR1 and CDR2: SGHVS and FQNEAQ. CDR3 sequence: CASSPGTSSHNEQFF. CDR3 DNA: TGTGCCAGCAGCCCCGGGACTAGCAGTCACAATGAGCAGTTCTTC.

The chain uses TRBV6-6 and TRBJ1-2; D may be TRBD1 (5 bases). Trimming pared 6 bases from V and 6 bases from J, leaving 17 bases between. Per the germline V gene, CDR1 is MNHNY and CDR2 is SVGAGI (reference sequence). The CDR3 sequence is 14 residues long. CDR3 nucleotides: TGTGCCAGCAGAACGGCAGGGATCCAGGATGGCTACACCTTC. This gives the protein CASRTAGIQDGYTF.

V and J are TRBV14 and TRBJ1-3; 7 nucleotides align to TRBD1. The CDR3 consists of 15 residues. The J segment lost 4 bases and the V segment lost 4 bases, leaving 7 bases of the junction unmatched. Germline CDR1 reads SGHDN; CDR2 reads FVKESK. The CDR3 is CASSLRQGRGNTIYF. CDR3 DNA: TGTGCCAGCAGCCTCAGACAGGGAAGGGGAAACACCATATATTTT.

The chain is built from TRBV6-5 and TRBJ2-1; TRBD2 might be the D (7 bases). Germline V gene sequence: CDR1 MNHEY, CDR2 SVGAGI. The CDR3 loop spans 14 amino acids. Trimming left V 2 bases short and J 8 bases short, with 13 bases between. CDR3 sequence reads: CASSYNGGGYEQFF. The DNA for the CDR3 is TGTGCCAGCAGTTACAATGGCGGGGGCTATGAGCAGTTCTTC.

This chain uses TRBV7-2 with TRBJ2-7, with 12 bases aligning to TRBD2. Losses at the gene ends were 5 bases for V and 4 bases for J; bases not matched to a gene: 6. CDR3 size: 15 residues. Germline V gene lookup returns CDR1 SGHTA and CDR2 FQGNSA. The CDR3 reads CASSHASGRAYEQYF. The CDR3 region has the DNA TGTGCCAGCAGCCACGCTAGCGGGAGGGCGTACGAGCAGTACTTC.

The chain has TRBV5-1 and TRBJ1-1; possible D gene TRBD1, 6 bases. The germline V gene encodes CDR1 SGHRS and CDR2 YFSETQ. Trimming left V 4 bases short and J 1 base short, with 14 bases between. This CDR3 has 15 amino acids. The CDR3 loop reads CASSLTGTRNTEAFF. The CDR3 DNA is TGCGCCAGCAGCCTAACCGGGACAAGGAACACTGAAGCTTTCTTT.

The CDR3 sequence: CASRRLAGDNEQYF. DNA for the CDR3: TGTGCCAGCAGGCGACTAGCGGGAGACAACGAGCAGTACTTC. J is TRBJ2-7 and V is TRBV6-5, with 12 bases fitting TRBD2. Germline CDR1 is MNHEY and CDR2 is SVGAGI. The CDR3 is made up of 14 amino acids. The junction had 5 bases not matched to a gene; V was cut back by 6 bases and J by 5 bases.

The chain combines TRBV27 with TRBJ1-2, with TRBD1 matching 7 bases. The germline V gene has CDR1 MNHEY and CDR2 SMNVEV (reference sequence). The CDR3 has 14 residues. The V segment lost 4 bases and the J segment 0 bases; nucleotides outside the gene matches: 2. CDR3 sequence: CASSYRGTNYGYTF. DNA for the CDR3: TGTGCCAGCAGTTACAGGGGAACTAACTATGGCTACACCTTC.

This clone was picked up one time. V and J are TRBV19 and TRBJ1-2, with 11 bases fitting TRBD1. The V segment lost 4 bases and the J segment 4 bases; nucleotides outside the gene matches: 11. Per germline, CDR1 LNHDA and CDR2 SQIVND (reference sequence). The CDR3 covers 17 residues. The CDR3 region has the DNA TGTGCCAGTAGTAGCGGGACAGGGGGATACAGGCTCTATGGCTACACCTTC. Protein: CASSSGTGGYRLYGYTF.

The V call is TRBV28, the J call TRBJ2-1, with 7 bases identical to TRBD1. V lost 5 bases and J lost 2; bases outside the gene matches: 12. The germline V gene encodes CDR1 MDHEN and CDR2 SYDVKM. The CDR3 spans 17 residues. CDR3: CASSGPRGLVTYNEQFF. The DNA of the CDR3 is TGTGCCAGCAGTGGGCCCAGGGGGTTGGTCACCTACAATGAGCAGTTCTTC.

The rearrangement joins TRBV28 to TRBJ2-7; unclear D gene. Trimming shortened V by 8 bases and J by 4 bases, and 12 bases separated the two germline ends. The CDR3 sequence is 12 residues long. Germline V gene lookup returns CDR1 MDHEN and CDR2 SYDVKM. CDR3 nucleotides: TGTGCCAGCTATGGTACAGAATACGAGCAGTACTTC. It translates to CASYGTEYEQYF.